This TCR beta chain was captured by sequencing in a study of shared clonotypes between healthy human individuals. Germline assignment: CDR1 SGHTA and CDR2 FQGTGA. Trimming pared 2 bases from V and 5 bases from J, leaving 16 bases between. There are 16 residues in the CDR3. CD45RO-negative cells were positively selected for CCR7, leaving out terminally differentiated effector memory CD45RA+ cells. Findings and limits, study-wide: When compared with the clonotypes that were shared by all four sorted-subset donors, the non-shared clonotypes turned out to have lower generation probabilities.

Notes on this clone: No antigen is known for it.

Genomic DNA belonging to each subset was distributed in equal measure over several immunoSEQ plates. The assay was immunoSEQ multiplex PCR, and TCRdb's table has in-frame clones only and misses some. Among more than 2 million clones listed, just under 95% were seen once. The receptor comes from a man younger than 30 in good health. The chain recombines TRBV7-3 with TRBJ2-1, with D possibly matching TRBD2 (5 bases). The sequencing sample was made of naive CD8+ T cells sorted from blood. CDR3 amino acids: CASSLSDWSTNNEQFF. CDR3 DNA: TGTGCCAGCAGCTTATCGGACTGGTCGACTAACAATGAGCAGTTCTTC. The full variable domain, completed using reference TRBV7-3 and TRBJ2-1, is GAGVSQTPSNKVTEKGKYVELRCDPISGHTALYWYRQSLGQGPEFLIYFQGTGAADDSGLPNDRFFAVRPEGSVSTLKIQRTERGDSAVYLCASSLSDWSTNNEQFFGPGTRLTVL.